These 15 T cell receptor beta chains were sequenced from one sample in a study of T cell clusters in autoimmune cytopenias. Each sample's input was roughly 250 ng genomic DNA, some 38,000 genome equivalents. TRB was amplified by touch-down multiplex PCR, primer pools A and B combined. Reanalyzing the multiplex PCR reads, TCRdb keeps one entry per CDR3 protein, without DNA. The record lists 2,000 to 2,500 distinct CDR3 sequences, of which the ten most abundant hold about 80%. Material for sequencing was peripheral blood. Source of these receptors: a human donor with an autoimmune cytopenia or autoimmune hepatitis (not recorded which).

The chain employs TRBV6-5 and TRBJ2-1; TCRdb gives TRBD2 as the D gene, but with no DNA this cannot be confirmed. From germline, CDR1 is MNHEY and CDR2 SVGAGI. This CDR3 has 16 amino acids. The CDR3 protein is CASSYILTSGRARQFF.

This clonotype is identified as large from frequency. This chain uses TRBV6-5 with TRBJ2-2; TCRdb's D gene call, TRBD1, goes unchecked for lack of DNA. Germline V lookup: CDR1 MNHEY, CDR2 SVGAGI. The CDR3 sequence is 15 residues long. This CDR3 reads CASSYWGTVTGELFF.

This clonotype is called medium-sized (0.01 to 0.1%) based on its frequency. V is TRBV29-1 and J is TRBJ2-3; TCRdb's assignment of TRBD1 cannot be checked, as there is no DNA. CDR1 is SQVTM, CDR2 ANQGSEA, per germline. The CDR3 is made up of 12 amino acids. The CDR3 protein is CSVRYQGDTQYF.

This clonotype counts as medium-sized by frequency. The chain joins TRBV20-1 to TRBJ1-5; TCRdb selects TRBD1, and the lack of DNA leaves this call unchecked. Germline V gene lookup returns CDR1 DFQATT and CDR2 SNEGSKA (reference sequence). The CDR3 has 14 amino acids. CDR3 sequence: CSAISGEDNQPQHF.

The CDR3 protein is CASSSGSKTQYF. V gene TRBV6-5 combines with J gene TRBJ2-5; absent DNA, TCRdb's TRBD1 call cannot be checked. Germline loops: CDR1 MNHEY, CDR2 SVGAGI. The CDR3 is 12 residues long.

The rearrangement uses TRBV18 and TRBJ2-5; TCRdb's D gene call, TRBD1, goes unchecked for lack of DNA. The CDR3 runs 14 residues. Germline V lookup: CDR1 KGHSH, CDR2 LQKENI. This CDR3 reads CASSPPTGRETQYF.

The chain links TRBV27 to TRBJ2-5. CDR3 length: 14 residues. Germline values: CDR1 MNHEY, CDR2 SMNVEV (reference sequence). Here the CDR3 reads CASTSSGYEETQYF.

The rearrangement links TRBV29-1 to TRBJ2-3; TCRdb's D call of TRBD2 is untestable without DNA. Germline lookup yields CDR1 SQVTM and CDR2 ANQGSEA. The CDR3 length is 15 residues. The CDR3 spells CSVGTSGRAPDTQYF.

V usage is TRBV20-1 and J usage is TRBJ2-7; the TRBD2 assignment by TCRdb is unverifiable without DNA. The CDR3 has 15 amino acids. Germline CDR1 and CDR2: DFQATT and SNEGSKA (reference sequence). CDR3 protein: CSAREKTSGAYEQYF.

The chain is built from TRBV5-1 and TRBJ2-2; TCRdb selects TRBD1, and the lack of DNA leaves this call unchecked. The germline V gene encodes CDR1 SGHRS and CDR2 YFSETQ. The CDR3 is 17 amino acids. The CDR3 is CASSPGTGRLHTGELFF. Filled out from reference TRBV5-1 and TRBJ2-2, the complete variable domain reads KAGVTQTPRYLIKTRGQQVTLSCSPISGHRSVSWYQQTPGQGLQFLFEYFSETQRNKGNFPGRFSGRQFSNSRSEMNVSTLELGDSALYLCASSPGTGRLHTGELFFGEGSRLTVL.

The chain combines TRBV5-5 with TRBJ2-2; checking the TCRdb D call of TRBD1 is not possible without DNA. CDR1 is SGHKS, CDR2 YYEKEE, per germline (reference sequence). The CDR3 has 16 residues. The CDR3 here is CASSLVGTGYIGELFF.

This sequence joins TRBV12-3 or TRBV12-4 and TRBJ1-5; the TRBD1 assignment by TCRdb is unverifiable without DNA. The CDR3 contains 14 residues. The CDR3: CASSQQGNYQPQHF.

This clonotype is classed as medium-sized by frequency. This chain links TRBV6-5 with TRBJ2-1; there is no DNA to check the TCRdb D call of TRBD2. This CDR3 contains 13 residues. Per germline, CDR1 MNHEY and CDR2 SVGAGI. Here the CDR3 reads CASSPAGANEQFF.

The CDR3: CASSPFTSGSSYNEQFF. The rearrangement links TRBV18 to TRBJ2-1; absent DNA, TCRdb's TRBD2 call cannot be checked. This CDR3 has 17 amino acids. The germline gives CDR1 KGHSH, CDR2 LQKENI.

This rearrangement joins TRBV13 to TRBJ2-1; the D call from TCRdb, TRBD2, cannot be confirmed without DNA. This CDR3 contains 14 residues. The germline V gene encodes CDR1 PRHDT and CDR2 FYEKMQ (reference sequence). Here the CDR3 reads CASSITHSGNEQFF. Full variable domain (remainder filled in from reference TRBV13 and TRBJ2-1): AAGVIQSPRHLIKEKRETATLKCYPIPRHDTVYWYQQGPGQDPQFLISFYEKMQSDKGSIPDRFSAQQFSDYHSELNMSSLELGDSALYFCASSITHSGNEQFFGPGTRLTVL.